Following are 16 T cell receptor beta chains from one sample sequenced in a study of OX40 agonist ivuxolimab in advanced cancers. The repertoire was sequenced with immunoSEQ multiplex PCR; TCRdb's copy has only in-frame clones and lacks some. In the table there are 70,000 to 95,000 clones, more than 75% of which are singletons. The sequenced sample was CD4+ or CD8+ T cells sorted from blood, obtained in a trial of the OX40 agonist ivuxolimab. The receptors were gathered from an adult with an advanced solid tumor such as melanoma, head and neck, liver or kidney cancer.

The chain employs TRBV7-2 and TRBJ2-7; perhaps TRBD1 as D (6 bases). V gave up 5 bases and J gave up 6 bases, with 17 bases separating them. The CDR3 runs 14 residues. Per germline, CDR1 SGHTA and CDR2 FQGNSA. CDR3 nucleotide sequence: TGTGCCAGCAGCACCTTCCAGGGGTCGGTCGAGCAGTACTTC. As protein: CASSTFQGSVEQYF. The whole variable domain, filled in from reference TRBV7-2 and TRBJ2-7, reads GAGVSQSPSNKVTEKGKDVELRCDPISGHTALYWYRQSLGQGLEFLIYFQGNSAPDKSGLPSDRFSAERTGGSVSTLTIQRTQQEDSAVYLCASSTFQGSVEQYFGPGTRLTVT.

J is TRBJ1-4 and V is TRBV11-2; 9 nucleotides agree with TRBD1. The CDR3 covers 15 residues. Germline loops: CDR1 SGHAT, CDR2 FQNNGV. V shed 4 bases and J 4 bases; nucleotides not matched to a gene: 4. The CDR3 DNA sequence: TGTGCCAGCAGCTCACCGGGACAGGGTAATGAAAAACTGTTTTTT. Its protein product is CASSSPGQGNEKLFF.

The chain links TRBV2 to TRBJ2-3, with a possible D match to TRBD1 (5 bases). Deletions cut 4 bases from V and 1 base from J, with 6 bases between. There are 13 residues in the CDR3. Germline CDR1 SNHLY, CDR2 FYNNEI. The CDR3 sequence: CASSAQGTDTQYF. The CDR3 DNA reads TGTGCCAGCAGTGCACAGGGCACAGATACGCAGTATTTT.

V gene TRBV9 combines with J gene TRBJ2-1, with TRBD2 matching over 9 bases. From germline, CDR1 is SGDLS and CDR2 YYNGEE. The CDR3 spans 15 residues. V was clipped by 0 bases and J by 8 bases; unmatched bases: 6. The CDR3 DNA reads TGTGCCAGCAGCGTAGGGGCGGGAGGGATAGATGAGCAGTTCTTC. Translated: CASSVGAGGIDEQFF. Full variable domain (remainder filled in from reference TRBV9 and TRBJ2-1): DSGVTQTPKHLITATGQRVTLRCSPRSGDLSVYWYQQSLDQGLQFLIQYYNGEERAKGNILERFSAQQFPDLHSELNLSSLELGDSALYFCASSVGAGGIDEQFFGPGTRLTVL.

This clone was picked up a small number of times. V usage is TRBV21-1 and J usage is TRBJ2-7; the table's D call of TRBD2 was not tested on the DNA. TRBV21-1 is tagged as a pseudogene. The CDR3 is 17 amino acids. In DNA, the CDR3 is TGTGCCAGCTCACGCCCTCAGCGGGAGGGCCTTGAGAACGAGCAGTACTTC. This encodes CASSRPQREGLENEQYF.

CDR3 nucleotides: TGCGCCAGCAGTGCCTCCACTAGCCCCGGGGAGCTGTTTTTT. Its protein product is CASSASTSPGELFF. This chain joins TRBV10-1 and TRBJ2-2, with a tentative D call TRBD2 (6 bases). CDR3 length equals 14 residues. Per germline, CDR1 WNHNN and CDR2 SYGVQD (reference sequence). V lost 4 bases to trimming and J lost 6 bases, with 12 bases between them.

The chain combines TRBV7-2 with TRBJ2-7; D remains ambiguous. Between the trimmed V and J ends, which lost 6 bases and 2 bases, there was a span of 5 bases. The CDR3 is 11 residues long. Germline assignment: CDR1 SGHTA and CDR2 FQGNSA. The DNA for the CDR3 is TGTGCCAGCAGTTCCGCCTACGAGCAGTACTTC. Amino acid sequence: CASSSAYEQYF. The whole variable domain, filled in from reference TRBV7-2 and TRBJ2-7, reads GAGVSQSPSNKVTEKGKDVELRCDPISGHTALYWYRQSLGQGLEFLIYFQGNSAPDKSGLPSDRFSAERTGGSVSTLTIQRTQQEDSAVYLCASSSAYEQYFGPGTRLTVT.

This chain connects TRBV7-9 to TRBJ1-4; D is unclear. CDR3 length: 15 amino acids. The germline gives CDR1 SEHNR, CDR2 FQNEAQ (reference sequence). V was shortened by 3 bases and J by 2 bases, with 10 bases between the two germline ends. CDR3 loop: CASSFKGTTNEKLFF. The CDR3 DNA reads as TGTGCCAGCAGCTTCAAGGGTACCACTAATGAAAAACTGTTTTTT.

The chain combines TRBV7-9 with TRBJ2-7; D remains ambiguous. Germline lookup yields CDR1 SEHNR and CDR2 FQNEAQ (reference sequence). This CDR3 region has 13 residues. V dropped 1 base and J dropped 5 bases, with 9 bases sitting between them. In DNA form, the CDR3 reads TGTGCCAGCAGCTTAGAGGCTTCCAACGAGCAGTACTTC. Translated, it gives CASSLEASNEQYF.

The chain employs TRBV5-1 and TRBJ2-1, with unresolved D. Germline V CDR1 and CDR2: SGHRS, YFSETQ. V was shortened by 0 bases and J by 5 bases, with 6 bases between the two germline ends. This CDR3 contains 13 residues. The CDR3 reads CASSLGPDNEQFF. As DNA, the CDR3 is TGCGCCAGCAGCTTGGGGCCGGACAATGAGCAGTTCTTC.

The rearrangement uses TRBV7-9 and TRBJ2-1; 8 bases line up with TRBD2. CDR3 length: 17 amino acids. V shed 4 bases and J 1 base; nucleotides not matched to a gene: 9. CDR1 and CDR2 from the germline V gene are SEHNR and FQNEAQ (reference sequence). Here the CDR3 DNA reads TGTGCCAGCAGCTCTAATTTACTAGCGGCTTCCTACAATGAGCAGTTCTTC. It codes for CASSSNLLAASYNEQFF. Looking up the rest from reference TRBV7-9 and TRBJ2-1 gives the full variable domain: DTGVSQNPRHKITKRGQNVTFRCDPISEHNRLYWYRQTLGQGPEFLTYFQNEAQLEKSRLLSDRFSAERPKGSFSTLEIQRTEQGDSAMYLCASSSNLLAASYNEQFFGPGTRLTVL.

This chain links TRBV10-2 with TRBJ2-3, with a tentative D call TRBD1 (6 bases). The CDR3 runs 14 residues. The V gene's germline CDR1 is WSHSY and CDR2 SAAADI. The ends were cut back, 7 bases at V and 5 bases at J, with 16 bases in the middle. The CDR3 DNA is TGCGCCAGCAAGAAAAATACAGGGATAGATACGCAGTATTTT. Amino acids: CASKKNTGIDTQYF.

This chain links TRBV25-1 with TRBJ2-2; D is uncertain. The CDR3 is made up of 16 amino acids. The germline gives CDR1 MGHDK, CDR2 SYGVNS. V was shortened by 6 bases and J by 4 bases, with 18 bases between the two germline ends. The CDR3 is CASSSAVAGRTGELFF. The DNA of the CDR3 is TGTGCCAGCAGCAGTGCCGTGGCCGGGCGCACCGGGGAGCTGTTTTTT.

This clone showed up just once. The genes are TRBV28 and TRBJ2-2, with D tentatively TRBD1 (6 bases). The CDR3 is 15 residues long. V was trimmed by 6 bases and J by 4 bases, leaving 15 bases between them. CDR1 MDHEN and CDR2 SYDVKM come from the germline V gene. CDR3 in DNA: TGTGCCAGCAGAATTGGACAGCTGGTCACCGGGGAGCTGTTTTTT. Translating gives CASRIGQLVTGELFF.

CDR3 DNA sequence: TGTGCCATCAGACGACAGGGTGAAGAAAAACTGTTTTTT. Its protein is CAIRRQGEEKLFF. The V gene is TRBV10-3, the J gene TRBJ1-4; 7 bases match TRBD1. Germline V gene data show CDR1 as ENHRY and CDR2 as SYGVKD. CDR3 length: 13 residues. Germline trimming cut 6 bases from V and 8 bases from J; bases unmatched to any gene: 6.

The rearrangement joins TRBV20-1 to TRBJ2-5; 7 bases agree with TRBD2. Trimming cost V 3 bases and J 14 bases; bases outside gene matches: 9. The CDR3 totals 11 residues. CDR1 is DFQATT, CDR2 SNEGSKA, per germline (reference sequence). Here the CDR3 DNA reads TGCAGTGCTAGTCGGGGGGAGGAGGCCTACTTC. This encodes CSASRGEEAYF.